This T cell receptor beta chain was documented in a study of OX40 agonist ivuxolimab in advanced cancers. Study-level information: Antecedent anti-PD-1, anti-PD-L1 or anti-CTLA-4 therapy was permissible, with over 35% having received some. Findings and caveats of the study: The specificity for antigen of the expanded peripheral T cells was not determined. CD4+ and CD8+ T cells in blood underwent clonal expansion by week 6 at 0.1 to 3.0 mg/kg.

Profiling relied on immunoSEQ multiplex PCR, and the TCRdb table lists in-frame clones only, not all of them. The repertoire holds 31,000 or so clones, with about four fifths as singletons. In this sample, this clone turned up a few times. Its antigen remains unknown. Blood got drawn at baseline, again on cycle 4 day 1, and then on cycle 7 day 1. CDR3 length: 14 residues. V shed 2 bases and J 6 bases; nucleotides not matched to a gene: 2. Germline CDR1 is MDHEN and CDR2 is SYDVKM. The sequence derives from an adult with an advanced solid tumor such as melanoma, head and neck, liver or kidney cancer. This chain connects TRBV28 to TRBJ1-5, with 9 nucleotides matching TRBD1. Sequenced here: CD4+ or CD8+ T cells sorted from blood, sampled in a trial of the OX40 agonist ivuxolimab. The CDR3 nucleotides are TGTGCCAGCAGTTTAGGGACAGGGAGTCAGCCCCAGCATTTT. Residues: CASSLGTGSQPQHF.